The clone carrying this TCR beta chain was picked up a small number of times. Its antigen remains unknown. The V gene end was trimmed by 5 bases and the J gene end by 2 bases; junction bases not matched to a gene: 9. The CDR3 loop spans 16 amino acids. Germline assignment: CDR1 MNHEY and CDR2 SMNVEV (reference sequence). This entry comes from a study of regulatory T cells in long-lasting Graves disease. Study-level results: Between persistent patients, roughly 2,600 public clonotypes were shared, exceeding the roughly 940 shared between new patients.

The time point denotes: persistent/refractory GD, antithyroid drugs over 5 years with positive TRAb. From PBMCs, RNA was extracted and then used to make the TCR library. By American Thyroid Association guidelines, Graves' disease was diagnosed in the cohort. Through Arm-PCR of CDR3 regions and iRepertoire HTBI primers, TCR beta libraries were built. Original handling: Among the samples, around 60 TRBV and approximately 13 TRBJ segments were identified. TCRdb reanalysed the multiplex PCR reads using MiXCR and keeps one entry per CDR3 protein. What appears here as the V and J calls and clone size reflects TCRdb's work, not the paper's. The repertoire has 600,000 to 850,000 distinct CDR3 sequences, around 30% of them found once; the top ten carry under 50%.

V and J are TRBV27 and TRBJ2-7, with 10 bases aligning to TRBD1. The TCR comes from a female donor with Graves disease. The specimen comprised peripheral blood mononuclear cells (PBMCs), sampled when the disease was refractory, from a patient treated with antithyroid drugs. The CDR3 sequence: CASSNSWDRGPYEQYF. The CDR3 DNA reads TGTGCCAGCAGTAATTCCTGGGACAGGGGACCCTACGAGCAGTACTTC.